This TCR beta chain came from a study of long-term antiretroviral therapy in people with HIV. Study findings and constraints: The range of CDR3 lengths in HIV repertoires proved narrower than that found in controls. Repertoire composition at all time points was dominated by clones that had expanded before ART.

Version v3.0 of the immunoSEQ assay was performed at survey level. Repertoires were generated with immunoSEQ multiplex PCR, while TCRdb's copy carries only in-frame clones and drops some. The sample lists 25,000 to 30,000 clones, approximately 89% occurring once. The V and J ends lost 2 bases and 6 bases respectively, with 9 bases between them. The CDR3 consists of 13 residues. Germline V gene data show CDR1 as SGHNT and CDR2 as YYREEE (reference sequence). For this clone: As yet, its antigen is unknown.

Cryopreserved PBMC numbered roughly 0.9-11 million per sample before DNA extraction. The receptor comes from a man between 18 and 35 years old with HIV. The chain employs TRBV5-4 and TRBJ2-1; no reliable D call. The material was unsorted PBMCs, obtained 3.1 years after starting antiretroviral therapy. CDR3 protein: CASSLIPANEQFF. In DNA, the CDR3 is TGTGCCAGCAGCTTAATCCCCGCCAATGAGCAGTTCTTC.